This TCR beta chain derives from a study of cytomegalovirus exposure and HLA in healthy donors. Worth noting for this clone: Antigen: not known.

Broader study findings: Among TCR beta chains, those listed as cytomegalovirus-associated numbered approximately 150. A later analysis reportedly found that, within productive TCRs, an Asian-associated ancestry cluster had fewer N-insertions than the mean observed across the approximately 700 donors. A later analysis found common viral pathogens apparently linked to several of the most significant clusters.

Primers: 60 Vbeta forward and 13 Jbeta reverse. The assay was immunoSEQ multiplex PCR, and TCRdb's table has in-frame clones only and misses some. The table shows 150,000 to 200,000 clones, with roughly four fifths occurring only once. Looked up from germline, CDR1 is MNHEY and CDR2 is SMNVEV (reference sequence). V trimming: 2 bases; J trimming: 0 bases; junction bases outside the gene matches: 5. The CDR3 sequence is 18 residues long. The sample consisted of PBMCs. This chain links TRBV27 with TRBJ2-3; 13 nucleotides match TRBD2. The receptor was isolated from a woman between 18 and 30 years old in good health and CMV-seronegative. The CDR3, as DNA: TGTGCCAGCAGTTTAAGAGGGACTAGCGGGACTAGCACAGATACGCAGTATTTT. Translated: CASSLRGTSGTSTDTQYF.